The present T cell receptor (beta chain) was sequenced within a study of T cell repertoires in cytomegalovirus infection. Study-level information: Signatures in public TCR beta sequences pointed to both CMV infection and matching HLA type.

One entry per CDR3 protein, called by TCRdb with MiXCR from the reads. The table records about 310,000 distinct CDR3 sequences, around 10% of them present only once. The junction had 7 bases not matched to a gene; V was cut back by 2 bases and J by 5 bases. Germline CDR1 SGHVS, CDR2 FNYEAQ. This CDR3 spans 16 amino acids. In its sample, this clonotype was seen many times. Its matching antigen is unknown. Whole-study results and caveats: Clonotypes of TCR beta that were HLA-C-restricted and CMV-specific dominated the ex vivo response. Cumulative public TCR beta family frequency identified CMV carriers with the relevant HLA.

The sample taken for sequencing was PBMCs. This TCR was sampled from a human donor in good health (CMV status not recorded). Some clones in this sample may be carry-over from other donors' samples. This chain connects TRBV7-6 to TRBJ2-1; 9 nucleotides line up with TRBD1. The CDR3 nucleotides are TGTGCCAGCAGCTTATTAAGGACAGGGGCCAACAATGAGCAGTTCTTC. The encoded protein is CASSLLRTGANNEQFF.